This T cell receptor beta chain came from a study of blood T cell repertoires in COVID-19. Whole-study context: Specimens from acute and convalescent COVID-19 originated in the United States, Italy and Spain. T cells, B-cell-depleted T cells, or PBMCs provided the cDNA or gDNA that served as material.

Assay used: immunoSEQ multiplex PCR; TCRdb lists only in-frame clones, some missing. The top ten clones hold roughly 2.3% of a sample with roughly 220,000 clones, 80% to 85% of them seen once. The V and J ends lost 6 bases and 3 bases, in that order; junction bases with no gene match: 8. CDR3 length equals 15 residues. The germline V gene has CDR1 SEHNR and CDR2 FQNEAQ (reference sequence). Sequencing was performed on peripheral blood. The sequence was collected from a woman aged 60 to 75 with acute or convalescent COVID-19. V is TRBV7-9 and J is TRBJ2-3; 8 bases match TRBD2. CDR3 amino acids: CASRLSGGGTDTQYF. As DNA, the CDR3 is TGTGCCAGCAGGTTGAGTGGCGGGGGGACAGATACGCAGTATTTT. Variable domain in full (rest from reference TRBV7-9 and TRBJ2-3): DTGVSQNPRHKITKRGQNVTFRCDPISEHNRLYWYRQTLGQGPEFLTYFQNEAQLEKSRLLSDRFSAERPKGSFSTLEIQRTEQGDSAMYLCASRLSGGGTDTQYFGPGTRLTVL.